The rows below give T cell receptor beta chains drawn from one sample of a study of T-cell reconstitution after alpha-beta-depleted transplantation in children. TCRdb processed the PCR reads anew with MiXCR; each CDR3 protein has one entry. The table has about 370,000 distinct CDR3 sequences, about a fifth seen once. The material sequenced was PBMCs from the stem cell graft donor, taken from the stem cell graft. These TCRs come from a human donor who donated a stem cell graft to a child with acute myeloid leukemia. Each CDR3 is given with its conserved first and last residue. Each record gives: D gene, J gene, clone size, V gene, CDR3 length, CDR3 DNA, CDR3 protein. The D gene is left open where the match is weak. Part of the rows lack a size; the others show once, few, many or a class for expanded clones.

TRBD1 | TRBJ1-3 | few | TRBV7-2 | 15 | TGTGCCAGCAGCCAACAGGGGTTTTCTGGAAACACCATATATTTT | CASSQQGFSGNTIYF
TRBD2 | TRBJ2-1 | many | TRBV20-1 | 15 | TGCAGTGCAGCCCCGGGACTAGCGAACTACAATGAGCAGTTCTTC | CSAAPGLANYNEQFF
TRBD2 | TRBJ2-1 | . | TRBV9 | 17 | TGTGCCAGCAGCGTAGCCGGAGGACTAGCGGGAGGGTATGAGCAGTTCTTC | CASSVAGGLAGGYEQFF
. | TRBJ2-1 | few | TRBV28 | 16 | TGTGCCAGCAGTTTACGGGGGTTCGGGGCTGAAGATGAGCAGTTCTTC | CASSLRGFGAEDEQFF
. | TRBJ1-1 | . | TRBV27 | 11 | TGTGCCAGCGCAGGGTTAACTGAAGCTTTCTTT | CASAGLTEAFF
TRBD1 | TRBJ1-5 | . | TRBV28 | 15 | TGTGCCAGCAGGTCCGGGACAGGGAACAATCAGCCCCAGCATTTT | CASRSGTGNNQPQHF
. | TRBJ2-1 | . | TRBV21-1 | 16 | TGTGCCAGCAGCAAAGTACTAGCGGGAGATAACAATGAGCAGTTCTTC | CASSKVLAGDNNEQFF
. | TRBJ2-7 | . | TRBV27 | 16 | TGTGCCAGCAGTTTAGGGGGCCGGGACTACCGATACGAGCAGTACTTC | CASSLGGRDYRYEQYF
TRBD2 | TRBJ2-1 | . | TRBV4-3 | 18 | TGCGCCAGCAGCCGCAAAAGGCTCGGGAGGGTTTCCTACAATGAGCAGTTCTTC | CASSRKRLGRVSYNEQFF
TRBD2 | TRBJ2-2 | . | TRBV6-5 | 16 | TGTGCCAGCAGTTACCGGACTAGCGCGAGCACCGGGGAGCTGTTTTTT | CASSYRTSASTGELFF
. | TRBJ2-2 | few | TRBV9 | 18 | TGTGCCAGCAGCCGAAGGCAATCCCCCCGGACAGAGACCGGGGAGCTGTTTTTT | CASSRRQSPRTETGELFF
TRBD1 | TRBJ1-4 | few | TRBV29-1 | 13 | TGCAGCGGCCGGACAGGGTGGGATGAAAAACTGTTTTTT | CSGRTGWDEKLFF
. | TRBJ2-1 | . | TRBV27 | 15 | TGTGCCAGCAGTTTAAAAGGAAACTCCTACAATGAGCAGTTCTTC | CASSLKGNSYNEQFF
TRBD2 | TRBJ2-1 | once | TRBV9 | 15 | TGTGCCAGCAGCGTAGAAGAGCGGGAGTGGGATGAGCAGTTCTTC | CASSVEEREWDEQFF
TRBD2 | TRBJ2-7 | . | TRBV5-6 | 15 | TGTGCCAGCAGCTCACTTAGCGGGATTCACTACGAGCAGTACTTC | CASSSLSGIHYEQYF
. | TRBJ2-1 | . | TRBV12-3/TRBV12-4 | 12 | TGTGCCAGCAGTCGGATGTACAATGAGCAGTTCTTC | CASSRMYNEQFF
. | TRBJ2-5 | . | TRBV20-1 | 13 | TGCAGTGCTAGTGGGCTGTCCGGAGAGACCCAGTACTTC | CSASGLSGETQYF
TRBD1 | TRBJ2-1 | . | TRBV5-1 | 15 | TGCGCCAGCATCCCCGGGACAGGCGATTACAATGAGCAGTTCTTC | CASIPGTGDYNEQFF
TRBD2 | TRBJ2-5 | . | TRBV24-1 | 15 | TGTGCCACCAGTGATCTAGCGGACCTCCAAGAGACCCAGTACTTC | CATSDLADLQETQYF
. | TRBJ1-1 | . | TRBV27 | 13 | TGTGCCAGCAGTTCTCCAGGCAACACTGAAGCTTTCTTT | CASSSPGNTEAFF
. | TRBJ1-4 | . | TRBV20-1 | 15 | TGCAGTGTTGACCCGACAGACTCAACTAATGAAAAACTGTTTTTT | CSVDPTDSTNEKLFF
. | TRBJ1-1 | many | TRBV7-2 | 14 | TGTGCCAGCAGCTTATTGGGCCAGAACACTGAAGCTTTCTTT | CASSLLGQNTEAFF
TRBD1 | TRBJ2-7 | . | TRBV5-1 | 14 | TGCGCCAGCAGCCCTCGACAGGGAATCCACGAGCAGTACTTC | CASSPRQGIHEQYF
. | TRBJ2-1 | many | TRBV7-9 | 13 | TGTGCCAGCAGCTTAGGAGTTGGGGCTGAGCAGTTCTTC | CASSLGVGAEQFF
. | TRBJ1-4 | . | TRBV19 | 14 | TGTGCCAGTAGTACCAAAACAGGGAATGAAAAACTGTTTTTT | CASSTKTGNEKLFF
. | TRBJ2-7 | . | TRBV20-1 | 14 | TGCAGTGCTAGGAGTCAGGGTTATACCTACGAGCAGTACTTC | CSARSQGYTYEQYF
. | TRBJ1-2 | . | TRBV20-1 | 12 | TGCAGTGCTAGGTGGAGGGCTTATGGCTACACCTTC | CSARWRAYGYTF
. | TRBJ2-7 | many | TRBV20-1 | 14 | TGCAGTGCTACGGACCGTCCGAGCTCCTACGAGCAGTACTTC | CSATDRPSSYEQYF
TRBD2 | TRBJ2-1 | many | TRBV20-1 | 15 | TGCAGTGCGGGCCCAACTAGCGGACTGGGCAATGAGCAGTTCTTC | CSAGPTSGLGNEQFF
TRBD1 | TRBJ2-6 | few | TRBV4-2 | 16 | TGTGCCAGCAGCCAAGATATGGGACAGGGGGCCAACGTCCTGACTTTC | CASSQDMGQGANVLTF
. | TRBJ2-1 | many | TRBV20-1 | 11 | TGCAGTGCTAGTTGGTTCAATGAGCAGTTCTTC | CSASWFNEQFF
. | TRBJ1-5 | many | TRBV18 | 15 | TGTGCCAGCTCACCACGGGACGGTAGCAATCAGCCCCAGCATTTT | CASSPRDGSNQPQHF
TRBD2 | TRBJ2-1 | many | TRBV12-3/TRBV12-4 | 16 | TGTGCCAGCAGTTTGCTTAGCGGGAGTAAGTACAATGAGCAGTTCTTC | CASSLLSGSKYNEQFF
. | TRBJ2-1 | . | TRBV20-1 | 14 | TGCAGTGCTAGTCTGGACCCTAGTTACAATGAGCAGTTCTTC | CSASLDPSYNEQFF
. | TRBJ1-2 | . | TRBV29-1 | 13 | TGCAGCGTTAAGGGTCTCTACAACTATGGCTACACCTTC | CSVKGLYNYGYTF
TRBD2 | TRBJ2-1 | many | TRBV10-3 | 15 | TGTGCCATCAGTGAAGGACTAGCGGCGAACAATGAGCAGTTCTTC | CAISEGLAANNEQFF
. | TRBJ2-3 | few | TRBV10-2 | 15 | TGCGCCAGCAGTACTGTCGGCCCAATCACAGATACGCAGTATTTT | CASSTVGPITDTQYF
TRBD2 | TRBJ2-5 | few | TRBV29-1 | 13 | TGCAGCGTAGGGACTAGCCAGAAAGAGACCCAGTACTTC | CSVGTSQKETQYF
. | TRBJ2-3 | . | TRBV29-1 | 14 | TGCAGCGTTGGCGTAGCTTCCGGCACAGATACGCAGTATTTT | CSVGVASGTDTQYF
TRBD2 | TRBJ2-5 | . | TRBV7-8 | 17 | TGTGCCAGCAGTCGGGGGCTAGCGGGCATAGTACAAGAGACCCAGTACTTC | CASSRGLAGIVQETQYF
. | TRBJ2-7 | . | TRBV4-2 | 14 | TGTGCCAGCAGCCTCCAATCCCCTAGCGACGAGCAGTACTTC | CASSLQSPSDEQYF
. | TRBJ2-1 | . | TRBV12-3/TRBV12-4 | 15 | TGTGCCAGCAGTTGGGTGCAGAGCTCCTACAATGAGCAGTTCTTC | CASSWVQSSYNEQFF
. | TRBJ1-3 | few | TRBV5-1 | 16 | TGCGCCAGCAGCTTGGCCGGAGGATTTGGTGGAAACACCATATATTTT | CASSLAGGFGGNTIYF
. | TRBJ1-5 | . | TRBV7-9 | 13 | TGTGCCAGCAGCTTTAGTCCTGATCAGCCCCAGCATTTT | CASSFSPDQPQHF
TRBD1 | TRBJ1-2 | few | TRBV10-3 | 14 | TGTGCCATCAGTGTGGACAGGGGCCGCTATGGCTACACCTTC | CAISVDRGRYGYTF
. | TRBJ1-1 | . | TRBV5-1 | 17 | TGCGCCAGCAGCTTGAGGTGGCAGGGCTCCCTGAACACTGAAGCTTTCTTT | CASSLRWQGSLNTEAFF
TRBD1 | TRBJ2-7 | . | TRBV10-3 | 15 | TGTGCCATCAGTGAGCCGGACAGGGGGCCGGATAATAGGTACTTC | CAISEPDRGPDNRYF
TRBD2 | TRBJ2-1 | few | TRBV28 | 18 | TGTGCCAGCAGATGGGGACTAGCGGGAGGTTTGAGTCGGTATGAGCAGTTCTTC | CASRWGLAGGLSRYEQFF
TRBD1 | TRBJ2-1 | . | TRBV5-1 | 14 | TGCGCCAGCTACACAGGGGGCCCCTACAATGAGCAGTTCTTC | CASYTGGPYNEQFF
. | TRBJ2-7 | . | TRBV15 | 15 | TGTGCCACCAGCAGAGATCAGGAGATAGGCTACGAGCAGTACTTC | CATSRDQEIGYEQYF
. | TRBJ2-7 | . | TRBV27 | 14 | TGTGCCAGCCGGGCGCTCAAGGGCATGGGCGAGCAGTACTTC | CASRALKGMGEQYF